A selection of T cell receptor beta chains follows, all from one sample in a study of blood T cell repertoires in COVID-19. Assay used: immunoSEQ multiplex PCR; TCRdb lists only in-frame clones, some missing. The sample lists some 320,000 clones, roughly 90% occurring once. Sequencing used PBMCs or T cells enriched from blood (not recorded which). These receptors all stem from a woman in her twenties or thirties who had been exposed to COVID-19. CDR3s include the opening cysteine and the closing phenylalanine or tryptophan. A D gene is named only where the DNA matches it firmly. Clone size, where shown, is once, few, many, or a class for clones that have expanded.

size	V	length	D	J	CDR3	DNA
-	TRBV25-1	15	TRBD1	TRBJ1-1	CASSEYQETGNEAFF	TGTGCCAGCAGTGAATATCAGGAGACAGGGAATGAAGCTTTCTTT
-	TRBV6-5	13	-	TRBJ1-2	CASSYSPASRYTF	TGTGCCAGCAGTTACTCTCCCGCCTCTCGGTACACCTTC
-	TRBV24-1	12	-	TRBJ1-1	CATSDRGAEAFF	TGTGCCACCAGTGATAGAGGAGCTGAAGCTTTCTTT
-	TRBV6-5	13	-	TRBJ1-2	CASTREATYGYTF	TGTGCCAGCACTAGGGAGGCCACCTATGGCTACACCTTC
-	TRBV19	16	-	TRBJ1-1	CASSIFLGEVSTEAFF	TGTGCCAGTAGTATTTTTCTGGGCGAAGTTTCCACTGAAGCTTTCTTT
-	TRBV19	15	-	TRBJ2-1	CASRDFGSSYNEQFF	TGTGCCAGTAGGGACTTCGGGAGCTCCTACAATGAGCAGTTCTTC
-	TRBV13	13	-	TRBJ1-1	CASSVGQNTEAFF	TGTGCCAGCAGCGTGGGACAGAACACTGAAGCTTTCTTT
-	TRBV7-2	15	TRBD2	TRBJ2-5	CASSRSRGVQETQYF	TGTGCCAGCAGCCGCTCGCGGGGGGTCCAAGAGACCCAGTACTTC
-	TRBV6-5	14	TRBD2	TRBJ2-2	CASGRGGDTGELFF	TGTGCCAGCGGTCGGGGAGGGGACACCGGGGAGCTGTTTTTT
-	TRBV6-2/TRBV6-3	15	-	TRBJ1-3	CASSYGQDSGNTIYF	TGTGCCAGCAGTTACGGTCAGGACTCTGGAAACACCATATATTTT
-	TRBV15	14	-	TRBJ2-1	CATSRAAGENEQFF	TGTGCCACCAGCAGAGCAGCGGGTGAGAATGAGCAGTTCTTC
few	TRBV27	15	TRBD1	TRBJ1-2	CASSLNRGENYGYTF	TGTGCCAGCAGTTTAAACAGGGGCGAGAACTATGGCTACACCTTC
few	TRBV25-1	13	-	TRBJ1-1	CASSHGGPTEAFF	TGTGCCAGCAGTCACGGGGGACCCACTGAAGCTTTCTTT
-	TRBV19	16	-	TRBJ1-2	CASSRGGPPPNYGYTF	TGTGCCAGTAGTCGGGGAGGTCCGCCGCCTAACTATGGCTACACCTTC
-	TRBV5-1	15	-	TRBJ1-3	CASSLMEGSGNTIYF	TGCGCCAGCAGCCTGATGGAGGGCTCAGGAAACACCATATATTTT
-	TRBV5-1	15	-	TRBJ1-1	CASSLAGTLNTEAFF	TGCGCCAGCAGCTTGGCCGGGACACTGAACACTGAAGCTTTCTTT
-	TRBV19	17	-	TRBJ2-1	CASSIVASHSSYNEQFF	TGTGCCAGTAGTATTGTAGCCAGTCATAGCTCCTACAATGAGCAGTTCTTC
-	TRBV3-1/TRBV3-2	15	TRBD1	TRBJ1-1	CASSSATGQNTEAFF	TGTGCCAGCAGCTCCGCGACAGGGCAGAACACTGAAGCTTTCTTT
-	TRBV6-5	12	TRBD1	TRBJ2-1	CASATGGNEQFF	TGTGCCAGCGCTACAGGGGGCAATGAGCAGTTCTTC
-	TRBV5-6	14	TRBD1	TRBJ2-7	CASSKPGQAYEQYF	TGTGCCAGCAGCAAACCGGGACAGGCGTACGAGCAGTACTTC
-	TRBV19	15	TRBD1	TRBJ2-5	CASSKVTGGGETQYF	TGTGCCAGTAGTAAGGTGACAGGGGGCGGAGAGACCCAGTACTTC
-	TRBV27	13	-	TRBJ1-2	CASSFGRNYGYTF	TGTGCCAGCAGTTTTGGCAGAAACTATGGCTACACCTTC
few	TRBV7-9	14	-	TRBJ1-2	CASSPRYRNYGYTF	TGTGCCAGCAGCCCTCGGTACAGGAACTATGGCTACACCTTC
-	TRBV5-8	16	TRBD2	TRBJ2-3	CASSLRLAGGRSTQYF	TGTGCCAGCAGCTTGCGACTAGCGGGGGGGCGGAGTACGCAGTATTTT
-	TRBV3-1/TRBV3-2	17	TRBD2	TRBJ2-3	CASSQELAGVSTDTQYF	TGTGCCAGCAGCCAAGAGCTAGCGGGAGTCTCCACAGATACGCAGTATTTT
-	TRBV5-1	16	TRBD1	TRBJ1-2	CASSSPGQGSSYGYTF	TGCGCCAGCAGCTCTCCGGGACAGGGATCGAGCTATGGCTACACCTTC
-	TRBV12-3/TRBV12-4	12	-	TRBJ2-1	CASSLPVAEQFF	TGTGCCAGCAGTTTACCAGTGGCTGAGCAGTTCTTC
-	TRBV18	14	TRBD1	TRBJ2-7	CASSPRTGVYEQYF	TGTGCCAGCTCACCTAGGACAGGGGTCTACGAGCAGTACTTC
-	TRBV6-2/TRBV6-3	19	TRBD2	TRBJ2-5	CASSYSQRFERGGPETQYF	TGTGCCAGCAGTTACTCCCAACGATTTGAGCGGGGGGGCCCAGAGACCCAGTACTTC
-	TRBV3-1/TRBV3-2	13	TRBD1	TRBJ1-2	CASSRTGGNGYTF	TGTGCCAGCAGCCGGACAGGGGGCAATGGCTACACCTTC
-	TRBV30	15	-	TRBJ2-5	CAWSYHLAQRETQYF	TGTGCCTGGAGTTATCATCTAGCCCAACGGGAGACCCAGTACTTC
-	TRBV6-2/TRBV6-3	16	-	TRBJ1-5	CASSYSRTTSNQPQHF	TGTGCCAGCAGTTACTCGAGGACAACGAGCAATCAGCCCCAGCATTTT
few	TRBV27	12	-	TRBJ1-6	CASSIINSPLHF	TGTGCCAGCAGTATCATTAATTCACCCCTCCACTTT
-	TRBV6-4	15	TRBD1	TRBJ1-3	CASLGQGTTGNTIYF	TGTGCCAGCCTCGGACAGGGGACAACTGGAAACACCATATATTTT
-	TRBV2	15	TRBD2	TRBJ2-1	CASSLTSGGYNEQFF	TGTGCCAGCAGCCTCACTAGCGGGGGATACAATGAGCAGTTCTTC
-	TRBV2	15	TRBD2	TRBJ2-3	CASSGLAGGSDTQYF	TGTGCCAGCAGTGGACTAGCGGGGGGTTCAGATACGCAGTATTTT
-	TRBV4-3	15	-	TRBJ2-7	CASSPGAGGIYEQYF	TGCGCCAGCAGCCCTGGGGCAGGCGGAATCTACGAGCAGTACTTC
once	TRBV4-1	15	-	TRBJ2-5	CASSQDRDTYSTQYF	TGCGCCAGCAGCCAAGACCGGGACACCTATTCCACCCAGTACTTC
once	TRBV25-1	15	TRBD1	TRBJ2-1	CASSEPGTAKNEQFF	TGTGCCAGCAGTGAGCCCGGGACAGCGAAAAATGAGCAGTTCTTC
-	TRBV11-2	15	TRBD2	TRBJ2-3	CASSSLAGEGDTQYF	TGTGCCAGCAGCTCTCTAGCGGGGGAGGGAGATACGCAGTATTTT
once	TRBV21-1	18	-	TRBJ1-5	CASSKPGQGGANNQPQHF	TGTGCCAGCAGCAAACCAGGACAGGGGGGAGCGAACAATCAGCCCCAGCATTTT